This is a list of T cell receptor beta chains from one sample in a study of blood T cell repertoires in COVID-19. Assay: immunoSEQ multiplex PCR; the TCRdb copy retains only in-frame clones and omits some. The table records about 120,000 clones, 85% to 90% of them present only once. The source material was peripheral blood. All receptors come from a human donor with acute or convalescent COVID-19. The donor label of this sample is uncertain. The CDR3 runs from the conserved cysteine through the conserved F or W. The D gene is left open where the match is weak. The size field is filled for only some rows; it gives once, few, many or a size class.

TRBV24-1	NA	TRBJ2-5	NA	TGTGCCACCAGTGAGACCAGGATGGGAGAGACCCAGTACTTC	CATSETRMGETQYF
TRBV5-1	TRBD1	TRBJ2-7	NA	TGCGCCAGCAGCTTGGTGGGGACAGCCGACGAGCAGTACTTC	CASSLVGTADEQYF
TRBV4-2	NA	TRBJ1-4	NA	TGTGCCAGCAGCCAAGAACACAGGACCGGTACAAATGAAAAACTGTTTTTT	CASSQEHRTGTNEKLFF
TRBV7-3	TRBD2	TRBJ2-1	NA	TGTGCCAGCAGCTCCCTAGCGGGAGGCCGCGGGGGTGGGCAGTTCTTC	CASSSLAGGRGGGQFF
TRBV7-8	TRBD2	TRBJ2-3	NA	TGTGCCAGCAGCGGCAAGGCGGGGGGGCCAGATACGCAGTATTTT	CASSGKAGGPDTQYF
TRBV2	NA	TRBJ1-2	NA	TGTGCCAGCACCGATCAAACCTACAGGGTTGGCTACACCTTC	CASTDQTYRVGYTF
TRBV19	NA	TRBJ2-1	NA	TGTGCCAGTAGTAACCTTAGGGGGAGGGACAACTCCTACAATGAGCAGTTCTTC	CASSNLRGRDNSYNEQFF
TRBV25-1	NA	TRBJ2-3	NA	TGTGCCAGCAGTCCACCCGGGACTTACAAGCGGGATACGCAGTATTTT	CASSPPGTYKRDTQYF
TRBV7-2	TRBD1	TRBJ2-3	NA	TGTGCCAGCAGCTTACTGGGGACAGGGTTCAAAGATACGCAGTATTTT	CASSLLGTGFKDTQYF
TRBV19	TRBD1	TRBJ2-7	NA	TGTGCCAGCAAGGACAGGGGAGCCTACGAGCAGTACTTC	CASKDRGAYEQYF
TRBV13	NA	TRBJ1-1	once	TGTGCCAGCACTCAGGGGTTTGGGAACACTGAAGCTTTCTTT	CASTQGFGNTEAFF
TRBV27	NA	TRBJ1-2	NA	TGTGCCAGCAGTTTATCGCGGGGGGGCGCAGGGTCATATGGCTACACCTTC	CASSLSRGGAGSYGYTF
TRBV27	NA	TRBJ2-1	NA	TGTGCCAGCAGTTTCTCCCTCGGGAATGAGCAGTTCTTC	CASSFSLGNEQFF
TRBV27	NA	TRBJ1-4	NA	TGTGCCAGCAGTTTTTCTGCGTTCGCAACTAATGAAAAACTGTTTTTT	CASSFSAFATNEKLFF
TRBV5-1	TRBD2	TRBJ2-5	few	TGCGCCAGCAGCTTACTAGGGAGGGCCCAAGAGACCCAGTACTTC	CASSLLGRAQETQYF
TRBV3-1/TRBV3-2	NA	TRBJ1-2	once	TGTGCCAGCAGCCAACTTATAGGGGCCTATGGCTACACCTTC	CASSQLIGAYGYTF
TRBV2	NA	TRBJ1-6	NA	TGTGCCAGCAGTGCCGAGGGTAGGAATTCACCCCTCCACTTT	CASSAEGRNSPLHF
TRBV2	TRBD2	TRBJ2-1	once	TGTGCCAGCAGTGAAAGACTAGCGTCCTACAATGAGCAGTTCTTC	CASSERLASYNEQFF
TRBV7-9	TRBD2	TRBJ2-1	NA	TGTGCCAGCAGCACTACACTAGCGGGAGGGGGGGATGAGCAGTTCTTC	CASSTTLAGGGDEQFF
TRBV9	NA	TRBJ2-1	NA	TGTGCCAGCAGCGTGAGGGACTACAATGAGCAGTTCTTC	CASSVRDYNEQFF
TRBV7-2	TRBD1	TRBJ1-2	NA	TGTGCCAGCAGCTCAGGGACAGGATCCTATGGCTACACCTTC	CASSSGTGSYGYTF
TRBV28	NA	TRBJ1-6	NA	TGTGCCAGCAGAAAGTATAGCAGCCCCGCTAATTCACCCCTCCACTTT	CASRKYSSPANSPLHF
TRBV19	TRBD1	TRBJ1-1	NA	TGTGCCAGTAGTACTAGGCCTGGGACAGGGGACACTGAAGCTTTCTTT	CASSTRPGTGDTEAFF
TRBV6-5	TRBD2	TRBJ2-1	NA	TGTGCCAGCACTAGCGGAACCTACAATGAGCAGTTCTTC	CASTSGTYNEQFF
TRBV29-1	TRBD1	TRBJ1-1	NA	TGCAGCGTTGAAACAGGGGGCTTGACTGAAGCTTTCTTT	CSVETGGLTEAFF
TRBV19	NA	TRBJ2-1	NA	TGTGCCAGTAGTATTTCAATGGCTGAGCAGTTCTTC	CASSISMAEQFF
TRBV6-5	TRBD1	TRBJ2-5	NA	TGTGCCAGCAGTAAAACCGGGACAGGGGGAGAGACCCAGTACTTC	CASSKTGTGGETQYF
TRBV19	NA	TRBJ1-1	NA	TGTGCCAGTACCTCTTATAAGAACACTGAAGCTTTCTTT	CASTSYKNTEAFF
TRBV7-3	TRBD1	TRBJ2-7	NA	TGTGCCAGCAGCCCCCCCGAACAGGGGGCCCACGAGCAGTACTTC	CASSPPEQGAHEQYF
TRBV5-4	NA	TRBJ2-1	NA	TGTGCCAGCAGCTCCAACCTCCAGGGTAACAATGAGCAGTTCTTC	CASSSNLQGNNEQFF
TRBV5-1	NA	TRBJ1-2	NA	TGCGCCAGCAGCTTGGATCCGGGGTACTATGGCTACACCTTC	CASSLDPGYYGYTF